The subject of this entry is one TCR beta chain. V was pared by 0 bases and J by 0 bases, with 9 bases between. This CDR3 comprises 15 residues. The germline gives CDR1 SGDLS, CDR2 YYNGEE. Only in-frame clones appear in the TCRdb table, and some are missing; sequencing was by immunoSEQ multiplex PCR. The sample carries under 80,000 clones, about 93% recorded once. This entry belongs to a study of OX40 agonist ivuxolimab in advanced cancers. Samples of blood were obtained at baseline, on cycle 4 day 1, and on cycle 7 day 1. J is TRBJ1-1 and V is TRBV9; the D gene is possibly TRBD1 (6 bases). Sequencing used CD4+ or CD8+ T cells sorted from blood, obtained in a trial of the OX40 agonist ivuxolimab. The TCR originated in an adult with an advanced solid tumor such as melanoma, head and neck, liver or kidney cancer. CDR3 sequence (DNA): TGTGCCAGCAGCGTAGTAGGGGGAATGAACACTGAAGCTTTCTTT. It encodes CASSVVGGMNTEAFF.